This T cell receptor (beta chain) appears in the sequencing data of a study of shared clonotypes between healthy human individuals. Study as a whole: Every donor yielded three CD4 naive, three CD4 memory, two CD8 naive and one CD8 memory plate.

TCRdb's copy holds only in-frame clones and misses some; the assay was immunoSEQ multiplex PCR. The table includes around 600,000 clones, 95% to 98% detected once. In regard to this clone: The target antigen is unknown.

This CDR3 contains 14 residues. V was clipped by 1 base and J by 3 bases, with 8 bases between them. Germline-derived CDR1 and CDR2 are SGHAT and FQNNGV. Study-wide results and caveats: Since donors were few, the genetic and exposure-history diversity represented was limited. Depth was large, yet rarefaction showed that sorted-subset sequencing was incomplete.

CD45RO negativity and positive selection for CCR7 defined naive CD8 cells, a population that excluded terminally differentiated effector memory CD45RA+ cells. The sample taken for sequencing was naive CD8+ T cells sorted from blood. The receptor was derived from a man under 40 in good health. The chain recombines TRBV11-2 with TRBJ2-3, with a possible D match to TRBD2 (5 bases). The CDR3 nucleotides read TGTGCCAGCAGCTTAGCGGGAATGACAGATACGCAGTATTTT. Encoded protein: CASSLAGMTDTQYF.